The 31 T cell receptor beta chains below were found in one sample sequenced in a study of T cells in localized non-small cell lung cancer. The protocol was immunoSEQ multiplex PCR, while the TCRdb copy is restricted to in-frame clones and leaves out a portion. The data contain 1,000 to 1,500 clones, just over 35% of them singletons. The sample in question was lung tumor tissue, obtained before any cancer treatment. The receptors originated from a male donor at least 60 years old with stage II squamous cell lung carcinoma.

This clone was counted only a few times. The chain carries TRBV11-3 and TRBJ2-7; 11 nucleotides match TRBD1. Losses at the gene ends were 3 bases for V and 2 bases for J; bases not matched to a gene: 6. Looked up from germline, CDR1 is SGHNT and CDR2 is YENEEA. The CDR3 runs 16 residues. CDR3 sequence reads: CASSLGRGQGAYEQYF. The CDR3 DNA reads as TGTGCCAGCAGCTTGGGCCGGGGACAGGGGGCCTACGAGCAGTACTTC.

This clone was seen only a few times. The gene calls are TRBV11-3 and TRBJ1-6, with no clear D. This CDR3 comprises 14 residues. The germline V and J ends were trimmed by 2 bases and 4 bases, with 6 bases remaining between them. The germline CDR1 and CDR2 sequences are SGHNT and YENEEA. CDR3 protein: CASSLSGYNSPLHF. For the CDR3, the DNA is TGTGCCAGCAGCTTAAGTGGGTATAATTCACCCCTCCACTTT.

The J gene is TRBJ2-2, the V gene TRBV29-1; TRBD2 agrees at 7 bases. The V gene's germline CDR1 is SQVTM and CDR2 ANQGSEA. The CDR3 covers 13 residues. J was trimmed by 0 bases and V by 8 bases; bases with no gene match: 3. The CDR3 sequence: CSFGLANTGELFF. CDR3 coding DNA: TGCAGCTTTGGACTAGCGAACACCGGGGAGCTGTTTTTT.

Written as DNA, the CDR3 is TGTGCCTGGAGCCAAATGGGGCAAGACCGTACGAAAGAAGCTTTCTTT. Translating gives CAWSQMGQDRTKEAFF. This rearrangement joins TRBV30 to TRBJ1-1, with D perhaps TRBD1 (5 bases). V lost 3 bases and J lost 8, with 25 bases in between. Germline lookup yields CDR1 GTSNPN and CDR2 SVGIG (reference sequence). The CDR3 is made up of 16 amino acids. Using reference TRBV30 and TRBJ1-1 for the parts outside the CDR3, the full variable domain is SQTIHQWPATLVQPVGSPLSLECTVEGTSNPNLYWYRQAAGRGLQLLFYSVGIGQISSEVPQNLSASRPQDRQFILSSKKLLLSDSGFYLCAWSQMGQDRTKEAFFGQGTRLTVV.

The table lists this clone with a few counts. The chain employs TRBV6-8 and TRBJ1-2; D is uncertain. The V end was cut by 0 bases, the J end by 6 bases, with 11 bases between. CDR1 and CDR2 (germline): MNHGY, SAAAGT. This CDR3 is 14 amino acids long. The CDR3, as DNA: TGTGCCAGCAGTTACTCGACACAGTCTAATGGCTACACCTTC. As protein: CASSYSTQSNGYTF.

The rearrangement joins TRBV15 to TRBJ2-7; D is possibly TRBD1 or TRBD2 (5 bases each). The germline V and J ends were trimmed by 3 bases and 4 bases, with 19 bases remaining between them. Germline-derived CDR1 and CDR2 are LNHNV and YYDKDF (reference sequence). CDR3 size: 16 residues. The CDR3 region is CATSSPGQGNHYEQYF. The CDR3 nucleotides read TGTGCCACCAGCAGCCCGGGGCAGGGAAACCATTACGAGCAGTACTTC.

This clone is categorized as medium-sized. The V call is TRBV6-8, the J call TRBJ1-6, with D possibly matching TRBD1 (5 bases). CDR3 length equals 14 residues. V was cut by 5 bases and J by 0 bases, with 5 bases left in between. The V gene's germline CDR1 is MNHGY and CDR2 SAAAGT. CDR3 protein: CASSDSSYNSPLHF. The CDR3 DNA follows: TGTGCCAGCAGTGACAGCTCCTATAATTCACCCCTCCACTTT.

The chain combines TRBV18 with TRBJ2-7; D gene ambiguous. V dropped 1 base and J dropped 7 bases, with 11 bases sitting between them. Germline values: CDR1 KGHSH, CDR2 LQKENI. This CDR3 spans 13 amino acids. As DNA, the CDR3 is TGTGCCAGCTCACCACGGGGATTGGAAGAGCAGTACTTC. Amino acids: CASSPRGLEEQYF.

CDR3 region: CASSSRSNTGELFF. The CDR3 nucleotides read TGTGCCAGCTCTAGTAGGTCCAACACCGGGGAGCTGTTTTTT. The rearrangement links TRBV18 to TRBJ2-2, with D unresolved. The V end was cut by 6 bases, the J end by 2 bases, with 10 bases between. CDR3 size: 14 residues. From germline, CDR1 is KGHSH and CDR2 LQKENI.

This clone has only one observation. V gene TRBV19 combines with J gene TRBJ1-5; D is perhaps TRBD1 (5 bases). The germline V gene encodes CDR1 LNHDA and CDR2 SQIVND (reference sequence). V dropped 5 bases and J dropped 2 bases, with 19 bases sitting between them. The CDR3 consists of 17 residues. The CDR3: CASSGGHALGGNQPQHF. DNA of the CDR3: TGTGCCAGTAGTGGAGGACACGCCCTTGGTGGCAATCAGCCCCAGCATTTT. Looking up the rest from reference TRBV19 and TRBJ1-5 gives the full variable domain: DGGITQSPKYLFRKEGQNVTLSCEQNLNHDAMYWYRQDPGQGLRLIYYSQIVNDFQKGDIAEGYSVSREKKESFPLTVTSAQKNPTAFYLCASSGGHALGGNQPQHFGDGTRLSIL.

The table lists this clone with a few counts. This chain joins TRBV6-8 and TRBJ2-3; D not resolved. The CDR3 is 16 amino acids. The germline gives CDR1 MNHGY, CDR2 SAAAGT. Deletions cut 7 bases from V and 1 base from J, with 18 bases between. CDR3: CASIEEALRGTDTQYF. The CDR3 DNA sequence: TGTGCCAGCATAGAAGAGGCCCTCCGAGGCACAGATACGCAGTATTTT.

The V gene is TRBV6-8, the J gene TRBJ1-5; no reliable D call. From germline, CDR1 is MNHGY and CDR2 SAAAGT. The germline V and J ends were trimmed by 4 bases and 5 bases, with 9 bases remaining between them. This CDR3 is 13 amino acids long. For the CDR3, the DNA is TGTGCCAGCAGTTTACTCAGCGATCAGCCCCAGCATTTT. Residues: CASSLLSDQPQHF.

The CDR3 reads CASSRSGQGRNYGYTF. CDR3 sequence (DNA): TGTGCCAGCTCACGATCGGGACAGGGCAGGAACTATGGCTACACCTTC. This chain connects TRBV18 to TRBJ1-2; the match to TRBD1 covers 9 bases. The ends lost 4 bases at V and 2 bases at J; junction bases unmatched: 8. From germline, CDR1 is KGHSH and CDR2 LQKENI. There are 16 residues in the CDR3.

This clone was seen more than once but under ten times. This chain joins TRBV11-3 and TRBJ2-2, with 8 bases that match TRBD2. The V gene end was trimmed by 3 bases and the J gene end by 4 bases; junction bases not matched to a gene: 4. The CDR3 spans 15 residues. CDR1 and CDR2 from the germline V gene are SGHNT and YENEEA. CDR3 DNA: TGTGCCAGCAGCTTGAGAACTAGCGGCACCGGGGAGCTGTTTTTT. Its protein product is CASSLRTSGTGELFF.

This chain connects TRBV29-1 to TRBJ1-5, with D unclear. Germline CDR1 reads SQVTM; CDR2 reads ANQGSEA. The CDR3 has 13 residues. Trimming took off 1 base at V and 4 bases at J, with 8 bases between the two ends. The CDR3 reads CSVEVTVNQPQHF. The CDR3 nucleotides are TGCAGCGTTGAAGTAACAGTGAATCAGCCCCAGCATTTT. Drawing the rest from reference TRBV29-1 and TRBJ1-5, the complete variable domain is SAVISQKPSRDICQRGTSLTIQCQVDSQVTMMFWYRQQPGQSLTLIATANQGSEATYESGFVIDKFPISRPNLTFSTLTVSNMSPEDSSIYLCSVEVTVNQPQHFGDGTRLSIL.

Within the sample, this clone is large. The V gene is TRBV6-8, the J gene TRBJ2-1; 14 bases are shared with TRBD2. Looked up from germline, CDR1 is MNHGY and CDR2 is SAAAGT. The V and J ends lost 6 bases and 0 bases, in that order; junction bases with no gene match: 10. The CDR3 totals 19 residues. CDR3 amino acids: CASRFSGTSGRSSYNEQFF. CDR3 in DNA: TGTGCCAGCAGATTCTCCGGGACTAGCGGGAGAAGCTCCTACAATGAGCAGTTCTTC.

This clone was seen a few times. The chain employs TRBV11-3 and TRBJ2-7; D tentatively fits TRBD1 or TRBD2 (5 bases each). CDR1 is SGHNT, CDR2 YENEEA, per germline. V gave up 1 base and J gave up 0 bases, with 7 bases separating them. The CDR3 has 14 amino acids. CDR3 region: CASSLGGTSYEQYF. The CDR3 nucleotides are TGTGCCAGCAGCTTAGGAGGGACCTCCTACGAGCAGTACTTC. Together with reference TRBV11-3 and TRBJ2-7, the CDR3 gives the full variable domain: EAGVVQSPRYKIIEKKQPVAFWCNPISGHNTLYWYLQNLGQGPELLIRYENEEAVDDSQLPKDRFSAERLKGVDSTLKIQPAELGDSAVYLCASSLGGTSYEQYFGPGTRLTVT.

The V call is TRBV18, the J call TRBJ1-4; D not resolved. In germline, CDR1 is KGHSH, CDR2 LQKENI. Trimming took off 6 bases at V and 8 bases at J, with 16 bases between the two ends. The CDR3 has 14 residues. In DNA, the CDR3 is TGTGCCAGCTCTTATCGAAACGAAGGAGAAAAACTGTTTTTT. Encoded protein: CASSYRNEGEKLFF.

The V and J genes are TRBV28 and TRBJ1-6, with a possible D match to TRBD1 (5 bases). This CDR3 has 12 amino acids. Germline CDR1 is MDHEN and CDR2 is SYDVKM. Trimming took off 10 bases at V and 9 bases at J, with 13 bases between the two ends. CDR3 in amino acids: CATLSGTSPLHF. The CDR3 bases are TGTGCCACCCTCTCCGGGACTTCACCCCTCCACTTT.

This chain uses TRBV19 with TRBJ2-1; no clear D gene. The CDR3 runs 13 residues. Germline V gives CDR1 LNHDA, CDR2 SQIVND (reference sequence). Trimming took off 3 bases at V and 4 bases at J, with 7 bases between the two ends. The CDR3 reads CASSIGPYNEQFF. The DNA of the CDR3 is TGTGCCAGTAGTATCGGTCCGTACAATGAGCAGTTCTTC.

The chain employs TRBV5-1 and TRBJ2-2, with TRBD1 matching 8 bases. V dropped 6 bases and J dropped 2; count of bases not matched to a gene: 12. Germline CDR1 SGHRS, CDR2 YFSETQ. The CDR3 spans 17 residues. CDR3 in amino acids: CASKRGQGSLNTGELFF. The DNA for the CDR3 is TGCGCCAGCAAACGAGGACAGGGTTCTTTAAACACCGGGGAGCTGTTTTTT.

The chain combines TRBV2 with TRBJ1-6; D remains unclear. CDR1 SNHLY and CDR2 FYNNEI come from the germline V gene. There are 12 residues in the CDR3. V dropped 4 bases and J dropped 8 bases, with 6 bases sitting between them. The CDR3 here is CASSVPHSPLHF. Written as DNA, the CDR3 is TGTGCCAGCAGTGTTCCCCATTCACCCCTCCACTTT. Filled out from reference TRBV2 and TRBJ1-6, the complete variable domain reads EPEVTQTPSHQVTQMGQEVILRCVPISNHLYFYWYRQILGQKVEFLVSFYNNEISEKSEIFDDQFSVERPDGSNFTLKIRSTKLEDSAMYFCASSVPHSPLHFGNGTRLTVT.

The V call is TRBV1, the J call TRBJ2-2; TRBD1 is the table's D call, not checked against the DNA. TRBV1 is shown as a pseudogene. This CDR3 contains 16 residues. Here the CDR3 reads CASSQWTGPLTGELFF. The CDR3 DNA reads as TGCGCCAGCAGCCAATGGACAGGTCCTCTAACCGGGGAGCTGTTTTTT.

The gene calls are TRBV11-3 and TRBJ1-1; D not certain. CDR3 size: 15 residues. V was shortened by 5 bases and J by 2 bases, with 15 bases between the two germline ends. Germline V gene sequence: CDR1 SGHNT, CDR2 YENEEA. In DNA, the CDR3 is TGTGCCAGCAGCCCTAGCCGACGGCTAAACACTGAAGCTTTCTTT. Translating it yields CASSPSRRLNTEAFF. The complete variable domain, with remaining parts taken from reference TRBV11-3 and TRBJ1-1, reads EAGVVQSPRYKIIEKKQPVAFWCNPISGHNTLYWYLQNLGQGPELLIRYENEEAVDDSQLPKDRFSAERLKGVDSTLKIQPAELGDSAVYLCASSPSRRLNTEAFFGQGTRLTVV.

This clone is large in the sample. The chain recombines TRBV6-8 with TRBJ1-2; no reliable D call. The germline V gene has CDR1 MNHGY and CDR2 SAAAGT. The CDR3 has 13 residues. Trimming cost V 0 bases and J 5 bases, with 7 bases left between them. The CDR3 nucleotides are TGTGCCAGCAGTTACTCGAGGTATTATGGCTACACCTTC. This codes for CASSYSRYYGYTF.

This clone was recorded a few times. The chain has TRBV9 and TRBJ2-1; 7 bases agree with TRBD2. Germline trimming cut 1 base from V and 4 bases from J; bases unmatched to any gene: 5. The germline gives CDR1 SGDLS, CDR2 YYNGEE. This CDR3 comprises 15 residues. The CDR3 loop is CASSVRGETYNEQFF. DNA of the CDR3: TGTGCCAGCAGCGTACGGGGGGAAACTTACAATGAGCAGTTCTTC.

This chain joins TRBV6-8 and TRBJ1-4, with 7 bases identical to TRBD1. With 6 bases clipped from V and 2 bases from J, the junction kept 6 bases outside the gene matches. Germline CDR1 MNHGY, CDR2 SAAAGT. CDR3 length: 15 amino acids. The chain's CDR3 is CASRPPTGTNEKLFF. The CDR3 DNA follows: TGTGCCAGCAGGCCTCCGACAGGGACTAATGAAAAACTGTTTTTT.

This clone was seen a handful of times. J is TRBJ1-2 and V is TRBV15; 8 bases align to TRBD1. V shed 9 bases, J shed 2 bases, and the junction held 11 bases outside the gene matches. The CDR3 length is 15 residues. Germline loops: CDR1 LNHNV, CDR2 YYDKDF (reference sequence). CDR3 sequence reads: CATSLRQGSNYGYTF. CDR3 nucleotide sequence: TGTGCCACTTCTCTAAGACAGGGGTCGAACTATGGCTACACCTTC.

The chain uses TRBV28 and TRBJ1-5, with D possibly matching TRBD1 (6 bases). CDR1 MDHEN and CDR2 SYDVKM come from the germline V gene. The CDR3 totals 13 residues. V was pared by 8 bases and J by 0 bases, with 8 bases between. CDR3 DNA sequence: TGTGCCAGCCGGACAGTTAGCAATCAGCCCCAGCATTTT. Amino acids: CASRTVSNQPQHF.

This clone was detected only a few times. The V and J genes are TRBV9 and TRBJ1-2; D is possibly TRBD1 (5 bases). Trimming took off 5 bases at V and 4 bases at J, with 15 bases between the two ends. Germline assignment: CDR1 SGDLS and CDR2 YYNGEE. The CDR3 totals 14 residues. CDR3: CASSGTGEAYGYTF. The CDR3 DNA is TGTGCCAGCAGTGGAACAGGCGAGGCCTATGGCTACACCTTC.

This sequence joins TRBV11-3 and TRBJ1-2, with D possibly TRBD1 on 6 matching bases. V lost 3 bases and J 3 bases, leaving 14 bases between the germline ends. Germline V lookup: CDR1 SGHNT, CDR2 YENEEA. The CDR3 sequence is 15 residues long. The CDR3 here is CASSLDTGTDYGYTF. CDR3 DNA: TGTGCCAGCAGCTTGGACACAGGGACGGACTATGGCTACACCTTC.